Listed here are 16 T cell receptor beta chains from one sample, sequenced in a study of OX40 agonist ivuxolimab in advanced cancers. This table comes from immunoSEQ multiplex PCR, and its TCRdb copy is limited to in-frame clones, with some not included. In the table there are 85,000 to 100,000 clones, over 75% of which are singletons. This sample comprised CD4+ or CD8+ T cells sorted from blood, obtained in a trial of the OX40 agonist ivuxolimab. The receptors stem from an adult with an advanced solid tumor such as melanoma, head and neck, liver or kidney cancer.

This rearrangement joins TRBV7-2 to TRBJ2-3; 8 bases agree with TRBD2. Germline values: CDR1 SGHTA, CDR2 FQGNSA. V trimming: 5 bases; J trimming: 1 base; junction bases outside the gene matches: 5. The length of the CDR3 is 15 residues. CDR3 protein: CASSNKLAGTDTQYF. The CDR3, as DNA: TGTGCCAGCAGCAATAAACTAGCGGGCACAGATACGCAGTATTTT.

This chain joins TRBV5-4 and TRBJ2-3, with D possibly matching TRBD1 (6 bases). The CDR3 extends over 15 amino acids. V shed 5 bases and J shed 7 bases, with 20 bases lying between them. Germline CDR1 reads SGHNT; CDR2 reads YYREEE (reference sequence). CDR3 bases: TGTGCCAGCAGGGCGGACAGCTCCATCCAGAATACGCAGTATTTT. Translated, it gives CASRADSSIQNTQYF.

A single count supports this clone. The chain recombines TRBV11-3 with TRBJ2-3; 8 nucleotides line up with TRBD2. The CDR3 has 16 amino acids. With V trimmed by 5 bases and J by 0 bases, 7 bases remained unmatched. Germline CDR1 is SGHNT and CDR2 is YENEEA. The CDR3 loop reads CASSIRTSLSTDTQYF. The CDR3 DNA sequence: TGTGCCAGCAGCATACGGACTAGCTTGAGCACAGATACGCAGTATTTT.

V and J are TRBV6-6 and TRBJ2-5, with a possible D match to TRBD1 (6 bases). The germline V and J ends were trimmed by 5 bases and 3 bases, with 10 bases remaining between them. Germline-derived CDR1 and CDR2 are MNHNY and SVGAGI (reference sequence). The CDR3 totals 13 residues. CDR3 nucleotides: TGTGCCAGCAGTCGACAGGTTGAAGAGACCCAGTACTTC. It is translated as CASSRQVEETQYF.

The gene calls are TRBV30 and TRBJ2-3, with 7 bases that match TRBD2. Germline lookup yields CDR1 GTSNPN and CDR2 SVGIG (reference sequence). The CDR3 is 15 residues long. V was clipped by 0 bases and J by 2 bases; unmatched bases: 5. This CDR3 is CAWSVGAGDTDTQYF. DNA of the CDR3: TGTGCCTGGAGTGTCGGGGCGGGAGACACAGATACGCAGTATTTT.

The chain uses TRBV6-1 and TRBJ1-5; TRBD1 matches at 11 bases. The CDR3 is 13 residues long. V was clipped by 11 bases and J by 9 bases; unmatched bases: 9. Germline V gene data show CDR1 as MNHNS and CDR2 as SASEGT. CDR3 DNA sequence: TGTGCCGGCGGACAGGGGGCCCAAGGGCCCCAGCATTTT. Its protein is CAGGQGAQGPQHF.

The V and J genes are TRBV19 and TRBJ1-1; D gene ambiguous. Germline V CDR1 and CDR2: LNHDA, SQIVND (reference sequence). This CDR3 spans 15 amino acids. V shed 1 base and J shed 8 bases, with 17 bases lying between them. The CDR3 loop is CASSIGQTATLEAFF. The DNA of the CDR3 is TGTGCCAGTAGTATAGGGCAGACCGCGACTTTGGAAGCTTTCTTT.

V and J are TRBV18 and TRBJ1-1; 7 nucleotides align to TRBD1. CDR3 length: 16 residues. V was pared by 3 bases and J by 3 bases, with 10 bases of the junction left unmatched. Germline V gene lookup returns CDR1 KGHSH and CDR2 LQKENI. CDR3 DNA: TGTGCCAGCTCACCCCTTTTGGCAGGGGGGTACACTGAAGCTTTCTTT. Translation gives CASSPLLAGGYTEAFF.

This chain joins TRBV19 and TRBJ2-3; TRBD2 agrees at 7 bases. This CDR3 comprises 15 residues. Germline assignment: CDR1 LNHDA and CDR2 SQIVND (reference sequence). Unmatched junction bases numbered 11, after V lost 6 bases and J lost 5 bases. The CDR3 here is CASSQGVSGGDTQYF. In DNA form, the CDR3 reads TGTGCCAGTAGCCAAGGCGTATCGGGGGGAGATACGCAGTATTTT.

The chain recombines TRBV5-1 with TRBJ2-5; possibly TRBD2 for D (5 bases). The germline V gene encodes CDR1 SGHRS and CDR2 YFSETQ. The CDR3 runs to 14 residues. V was shortened by 5 bases and J by 4 bases, with 15 bases between the two germline ends. CDR3 coding DNA: TGCGCCAGCAGTCTGGAGGCTAGTCGAGAGACCCAGTACTTC. It yields the protein CASSLEASRETQYF.

The chain carries TRBV19 and TRBJ2-7, with TRBD1 matching 7 bases. CDR3 length equals 15 residues. V trimming: 3 bases; J trimming: 5 bases; junction bases outside the gene matches: 10. Germline CDR1 LNHDA, CDR2 SQIVND (reference sequence). The CDR3 loop reads CASSMSTTGSNEQYF. The CDR3 DNA reads TGTGCCAGTAGTATGTCAACGACAGGGAGCAACGAGCAGTACTTC.

The rearrangement links TRBV6-5 to TRBJ1-1, with 9 positions matching TRBD1. This CDR3 is 13 amino acids long. Trimming removed 7 bases from V and 7 bases from J; junction bases left unmatched: 7. Per germline, CDR1 MNHEY and CDR2 SVGAGI. The CDR3 DNA reads TGTGCCAGCACCACAACAGGGGGCCATGAAGCTTTCTTT. Its translation: CASTTTGGHEAFF.

The V call is TRBV18, the J call TRBJ2-1; a weak D match, TRBD2 (5 bases). V gave up 1 base and J gave up 0 bases, with 16 bases separating them. The germline V gene has CDR1 KGHSH and CDR2 LQKENI. This CDR3 has 18 residues. The CDR3 DNA reads as TGTGCCAGCTCACCACAGGACTTATCGTTAAGCTCCTACAATGAGCAGTTCTTC. This sequence encodes CASSPQDLSLSSYNEQFF.

The rearrangement uses TRBV9 and TRBJ2-1; D unclear. There are 16 residues in the CDR3. CDR1 is SGDLS, CDR2 YYNGEE, per germline. V lost 4 bases and J 1 base, leaving 15 bases between the germline ends. DNA for the CDR3: TGTGCCAGCAGCATCCATCCTAGTGGGTCCTACAATGAGCAGTTCTTC. Amino acid sequence: CASSIHPSGSYNEQFF.

This chain links TRBV2 with TRBJ1-1; D is undetermined. Deletions cut 2 bases from V and 3 bases from J, with 10 bases between. The CDR3 totals 14 residues. CDR1 is SNHLY, CDR2 FYNNEI, per germline. CDR3: CASSELRLDTEAFF. The CDR3 bases are TGTGCCAGCAGTGAACTAAGGTTAGACACTGAAGCTTTCTTT.

This clone has a single count. The chain has TRBV2 and TRBJ2-2, with a possible D match to TRBD2 (5 bases). The CDR3 spans 13 residues. Trimming cost V 8 bases and J 5 bases, with 12 bases left between them. Germline CDR1 is SNHLY and CDR2 is FYNNEI. The CDR3 DNA sequence: TGTGCCAGCGTCGAGCGGCTAACCGGGGAGCTGTTTTTT. The encoded protein is CASVERLTGELFF.